The 29 T cell receptor beta chains below all came from one sample that was sequenced in a study of OX40 agonist ivuxolimab in advanced cancers. Libraries were constructed by the immunoSEQ multiplex PCR assay. Sourced from immuneACCESS, this table was stored by TCRdb with only in-frame sequences that have V and J called. A share of the clones is absent; for the studies checked, an unresolved V gene accounts for under half, and the remainder has no known explanation. This sample is represented by 65,000 to 80,000 clones; 91% of them were singletons. The ten largest clones add up to about 15% of the sample. This material consisted of CD4+ or CD8+ T cells sorted from blood, taken in a trial of the OX40 agonist ivuxolimab. Receptors were obtained from an adult with an advanced solid tumor such as melanoma, head and neck, liver or kidney cancer.

The chain is built from TRBV6-1 and TRBJ2-3, with D tentatively TRBD1 or TRBD2 (5 bases each). CDR1 and CDR2 from the germline V gene are MNHNS and SASEGT. The CDR3 has 16 amino acids. Between the trimmed V and J ends, which lost 2 bases and 3 bases, there was a span of 15 bases. The CDR3 spells CASSELRGVGTDTQYF. The CDR3 region has the DNA TGTGCCAGCAGTGAACTGAGAGGGGTCGGGACAGATACGCAGTATTTT.

The rearrangement uses TRBV19 and TRBJ2-1, with 10 nucleotides matching TRBD2. The V gene's germline CDR1 is LNHDA and CDR2 SQIVND (reference sequence). The CDR3 contains 20 residues. V was clipped by 3 bases and J by 0 bases; unmatched bases: 14. The CDR3 DNA follows: TGTGCCAGTAGTATGGGAGGGGGGGGACTAGCGCCCTACTCCTACAATGAGCAGTTCTTC. Translation: CASSMGGGGLAPYSYNEQFF. Full variable domain (missing parts from reference TRBV19 and TRBJ2-1): DGGITQSPKYLFRKEGQNVTLSCEQNLNHDAMYWYRQDPGQGLRLIYYSQIVNDFQKGDIAEGYSVSREKKESFPLTVTSAQKNPTAFYLCASSMGGGGLAPYSYNEQFFGPGTRLTVL.

The gene calls are TRBV4-1 and TRBJ2-7; the D gene is possibly TRBD2 (5 bases). Germline V gene sequence: CDR1 MGHRA, CDR2 YSYEKL. The CDR3 extends over 15 amino acids. Deletions cut 1 base from V and 4 bases from J, with 14 bases between. CDR3 in amino acids: CASSQGAGGPYEQYF. In nucleotides, the CDR3 is TGCGCCAGCAGCCAAGGCGCGGGCGGACCATACGAGCAGTACTTC.

Only a few counts were recorded for this clone. The chain is built from TRBV6-6 and TRBJ2-7; possibly TRBD1 for D (5 bases). The germline V gene has CDR1 MNHNY and CDR2 SVGAGI (reference sequence). V was trimmed by 2 bases and J by 0 bases, leaving 11 bases between them. The CDR3 consists of 15 residues. The CDR3 loop is CASSYADSLSYEQYF. The CDR3 DNA reads TGTGCCAGCAGTTACGCCGACAGCCTCTCCTACGAGCAGTACTTC.

The V gene is TRBV29-1, the J gene TRBJ2-7, with a tentative D call TRBD2 (5 bases). CDR3 length: 12 amino acids. Germline loops: CDR1 SQVTM, CDR2 ANQGSEA. V was clipped by 8 bases and J by 4 bases, with 15 bases between them. The chain's CDR3 is CSIGEHAYEQYF. In DNA, the CDR3 is TGCAGCATCGGGGAACATGCGTACGAGCAGTACTTC.

CDR3 nucleotides: TGTGCCAGCAGCTTAGTATCTAGCGGGAGCTCCTACAATGAGCAGTTCTTC. Protein product: CASSLVSSGSSYNEQFF. This sequence joins TRBV11-2 and TRBJ2-1, with 10 bases identical to TRBD2. Losses at the gene ends were 1 base for V and 0 bases for J; bases not matched to a gene: 3. Germline CDR1 SGHAT, CDR2 FQNNGV. CDR3 length: 17 residues.

This sequence joins TRBV28 and TRBJ2-3; TRBD2 agrees at 7 bases. Per germline, CDR1 MDHEN and CDR2 SYDVKM. The CDR3 length is 16 residues. J was trimmed by 0 bases and V by 5 bases; bases with no gene match: 8. This chain's CDR3 is CASSRGLEMSTDTQYF. The CDR3 coding sequence is TGTGCCAGCAGTAGAGGACTAGAGATGAGCACAGATACGCAGTATTTT. Full variable domain (outside the CDR3, taken from reference TRBV28 and TRBJ2-3): DVKVTQSSRYLVKRTGEKVFLECVQDMDHENMFWYRQDPGLGLRLIYFSYDVKMKEKGDIPEGYSVSREKKERFSLILESASTNQTSMYLCASSRGLEMSTDTQYFGPGTRLTVL.

V and J are TRBV28 and TRBJ1-5, with D perhaps TRBD1 (5 bases). Germline CDR1 MDHEN, CDR2 SYDVKM. This CDR3 has 18 amino acids. The V and J ends lost 1 base and 5 bases respectively, with 21 bases between them. CDR3 nucleotides: TGTGCCAGCAGTTTATATGGGGGACCGGCGGCCGGGGATCAGCCCCAGCATTTT. This sequence encodes CASSLYGGPAAGDQPQHF.

This clone was counted once. The rearrangement uses TRBV7-2 and TRBJ2-7; 11 bases are shared with TRBD2. The V gene's germline CDR1 is SGHTA and CDR2 FQGNSA. The length of the CDR3 is 13 residues. V was clipped by 1 base and J by 7 bases; unmatched bases: 0. The CDR3 bases are TGTGCCAGCAGCTTAGGACTAGCGGGAGAGCAGTACTTC. It encodes CASSLGLAGEQYF. Together with reference TRBV7-2 and TRBJ2-7, the CDR3 gives the full variable domain: GAGVSQSPSNKVTEKGKDVELRCDPISGHTALYWYRQSLGQGLEFLIYFQGNSAPDKSGLPSDRFSAERTGGSVSTLTIQRTQQEDSAVYLCASSLGLAGEQYFGPGTRLTVT.

The chain joins TRBV19 to TRBJ2-7; possible D gene TRBD1, 6 bases. This CDR3 comprises 14 residues. V gave up 5 bases and J gave up 2 bases, with 13 bases separating them. Germline V gene sequence: CDR1 LNHDA, CDR2 SQIVND (reference sequence). CDR3 in amino acids: CASSFGQYTYEQYF. In DNA form, the CDR3 reads TGTGCCAGTAGTTTTGGACAGTACACCTACGAGCAGTACTTC.

The rearrangement links TRBV27 to TRBJ2-4; TRBD2 agrees at 13 bases. The germline V gene encodes CDR1 MNHEY and CDR2 SMNVEV (reference sequence). V lost 0 bases and J lost 3; bases outside the gene matches: 14. CDR3 length equals 21 residues. DNA of the CDR3: TGTGCCAGCAGTTTATCGGCCGGGACTAGCGGGGAACGCGGAAACAAAAACATTCAGTACTTC. It codes for CASSLSAGTSGERGNKNIQYF.

The chain has TRBV11-2 and TRBJ2-1; 9 nucleotides agree with TRBD1. The CDR3 runs 16 residues. CDR1 is SGHAT and CDR2 is FQNNGV in the germline V gene. With V trimmed by 5 bases and J by 4 bases, 9 bases remained unmatched. CDR3 sequence: CASSPGQGITYNEQFF. In DNA, the CDR3 is TGTGCCAGCAGCCCGGGACAGGGCATTACTTACAATGAGCAGTTCTTC.

The chain couples TRBV28 to TRBJ1-1, with a possible D match to TRBD1 (6 bases). Trimming left V 9 bases short and J 11 bases short, with 16 bases between. This CDR3 spans 11 amino acids. CDR1 MDHEN and CDR2 SYDVKM come from the germline V gene. CDR3 sequence: CASLQGLNAFF. DNA for the CDR3: TGTGCCAGTTTACAGGGTTTGAATGCTTTCTTT. Combining the CDR3 with reference TRBV28 and TRBJ1-1 gives the whole variable domain DVKVTQSSRYLVKRTGEKVFLECVQDMDHENMFWYRQDPGLGLRLIYFSYDVKMKEKGDIPEGYSVSREKKERFSLILESASTNQTSMYLCASLQGLNAFFGQGTRLTVV.

The genes are TRBV7-3 and TRBJ2-1; 10 nucleotides agree with TRBD1. Unmatched junction bases numbered 6, after V lost 5 bases and J lost 5 bases. Looked up from germline, CDR1 is SGHTA and CDR2 is FQGTGA. This CDR3 contains 15 residues. The CDR3 reads CASSLGQGINNEQFF. CDR3 coding DNA: TGTGCCAGCAGCCTGGGACAGGGGATCAACAATGAGCAGTTCTTC.

This chain uses TRBV14 with TRBJ1-2; D uncertain. The germline CDR1 and CDR2 sequences are SGHDN and FVKESK. V lost 5 bases and J 6 bases, leaving 13 bases between the germline ends. The CDR3 covers 13 residues. CDR3 sequence reads: CASSEPGTHGYTF. CDR3 sequence (DNA): TGTGCCAGCAGCGAACCGGGAACCCATGGCTACACCTTC.

The rearrangement joins TRBV6-5 to TRBJ1-1; unclear D gene. The length of the CDR3 is 13 residues. V was cut by 0 bases and J by 6 bases, with 8 bases left in between. Germline V gene lookup returns CDR1 MNHEY and CDR2 SVGAGI. This CDR3 reads CASSYSSGSEAFF. The DNA of the CDR3 is TGTGCCAGCAGTTACTCATCCGGGTCTGAAGCTTTCTTT.

This rearrangement joins TRBV5-5 to TRBJ1-2; D is uncertain. The CDR3 contains 17 residues. The V and J ends lost 2 bases and 7 bases respectively, with 24 bases between them. Germline V gene sequence: CDR1 SGHKS, CDR2 YYEKEE (reference sequence). DNA of the CDR3: TGTGCCAGCAGCTTAACGGGTGAGCCGGGCCCTGGCGCTGGCTACACCTTC. Translated: CASSLTGEPGPGAGYTF.

This chain joins TRBV4-3 and TRBJ2-3, with D uncertain. The CDR3 is 14 amino acids. CDR1 and CDR2 (germline): LGHNA, YSLEER. V lost 0 bases, J lost 6 bases, and 10 bases lay in between. CDR3 sequence reads: CASSQDRLSDTQYF. The CDR3 DNA sequence: TGCGCCAGCAGCCAAGATCGACTGTCGGATACGCAGTATTTT.

The gene calls are TRBV4-3 and TRBJ2-1; D is undetermined. Per the germline V gene, CDR1 is LGHNA and CDR2 is YSLEER. There are 14 residues in the CDR3. The germline V and J ends were trimmed by 0 bases and 4 bases, with 7 bases remaining between them. The CDR3 bases are TGCGCCAGCAGCCAAGATGTTGGTTACAATGAGCAGTTCTTC. This translates into CASSQDVGYNEQFF.

The V gene is TRBV2, the J gene TRBJ2-1; TRBD2 matches 7 bases. The junction had 10 bases not matched to a gene; V was cut back by 5 bases and J by 3 bases. The CDR3 extends over 16 amino acids. The V gene's germline CDR1 is SNHLY and CDR2 FYNNEI. The CDR3 DNA is TGTGCCAGCAGTCGTCCGAAGGCGGGAGACTACAATGAGCAGTTCTTC. It specifies CASSRPKAGDYNEQFF.

The chain employs TRBV2 and TRBJ2-7, with 9 bases that match TRBD2. Germline V CDR1 and CDR2: SNHLY, FYNNEI. This CDR3 has 15 residues. The J segment lost 3 bases and the V segment lost 7 bases, leaving 10 bases of the junction unmatched. CDR3 region: CASIISGREGYEQYF. The CDR3 nucleotides read TGTGCCAGCATTATTAGCGGGAGAGAGGGCTACGAGCAGTACTTC.

This sequence joins TRBV13 and TRBJ1-5; 8 bases line up with TRBD1. The V segment lost 4 bases and the J segment 2 bases; nucleotides outside the gene matches: 4. Germline V gene data show CDR1 as PRHDT and CDR2 as FYEKMQ (reference sequence). The CDR3 contains 15 residues. The CDR3 DNA follows: TGTGCCAGCAGCTCCCAGGGGGCCGGCAATCAGCCCCAGCATTTT. It specifies CASSSQGAGNQPQHF.

This sequence joins TRBV5-6 and TRBJ2-5, with 8 bases aligning to TRBD2. This CDR3 spans 16 amino acids. V dropped 1 base and J dropped 5; count of bases not matched to a gene: 10. Germline-derived CDR1 and CDR2 are SGHDT and YYEEEE. The CDR3 region has the DNA TGTGCCAGCAGCTTGTCACTAGCGGCTCCTCGGGAGACCCAGTACTTC. Encoded protein: CASSLSLAAPRETQYF.

J is TRBJ2-3 and V is TRBV6-5; D remains ambiguous. The CDR3 is made up of 13 amino acids. Germline V gives CDR1 MNHEY, CDR2 SVGAGI. Trimming removed 0 bases at V and 5 bases at J, with 6 bases between. CDR3 sequence: CASSYSFGDTQYF. CDR3 DNA sequence: TGTGCCAGCAGTTACTCGTTCGGAGATACGCAGTATTTT.

The V gene is TRBV5-4, the J gene TRBJ1-3; no clear D. The CDR3 is 11 amino acids. Germline lookup yields CDR1 SGHNT and CDR2 YYREEE (reference sequence). V lost 2 bases and J lost 8, with 5 bases in between. The CDR3 DNA is TGTGCCAGCAGCTTCGGGGACACCATATATTTT. Protein sequence: CASSFGDTIYF.

This rearrangement joins TRBV27 to TRBJ2-7, with D possibly being TRBD1 (7 bases). CDR3 length equals 14 residues. V was cut by 6 bases and J by 3 bases, with 15 bases left in between. Germline assignment: CDR1 MNHEY and CDR2 SMNVEV (reference sequence). CDR3 DNA sequence: TGTGCCAGCAGACGCGGGACAGCCGGCTACGAGCAGTACTTC. Protein sequence: CASRRGTAGYEQYF.

V and J are TRBV19 and TRBJ2-2, with 10 bases matching TRBD2. Unmatched junction bases numbered 3, after V lost 7 bases and J lost 1 base. This CDR3 contains 15 residues. Germline CDR1 reads LNHDA; CDR2 reads SQIVND (reference sequence). For the CDR3, the DNA is TGTGCCAGTAATGTAGCGGGAGGGAACACCGGGGAGCTGTTTTTT. As protein: CASNVAGGNTGELFF.

The chain links TRBV7-6 to TRBJ2-2; perhaps TRBD2 as D (6 bases). The CDR3 contains 19 residues. Germline V gene data show CDR1 as SGHVS and CDR2 as FNYEAQ. V was trimmed by 2 bases and J by 3 bases, leaving 22 bases between them. This CDR3 reads CASSLPPSGTWEDTGELFF. The CDR3 DNA is TGTGCCAGCAGCTTACCCCCCAGTGGGACCTGGGAGGACACCGGGGAGCTGTTTTTT.

This sequence joins TRBV27 and TRBJ1-1, with 7 nucleotides matching TRBD1. V was clipped by 5 bases and J by 5 bases; unmatched bases: 8. CDR1 is MNHEY, CDR2 SMNVEV, per germline (reference sequence). The CDR3 runs to 14 residues. CDR3 in DNA: TGTGCCAGCAGTCCGACAGGGTGGGGAACTGAAGCTTTCTTT. Its protein product is CASSPTGWGTEAFF.